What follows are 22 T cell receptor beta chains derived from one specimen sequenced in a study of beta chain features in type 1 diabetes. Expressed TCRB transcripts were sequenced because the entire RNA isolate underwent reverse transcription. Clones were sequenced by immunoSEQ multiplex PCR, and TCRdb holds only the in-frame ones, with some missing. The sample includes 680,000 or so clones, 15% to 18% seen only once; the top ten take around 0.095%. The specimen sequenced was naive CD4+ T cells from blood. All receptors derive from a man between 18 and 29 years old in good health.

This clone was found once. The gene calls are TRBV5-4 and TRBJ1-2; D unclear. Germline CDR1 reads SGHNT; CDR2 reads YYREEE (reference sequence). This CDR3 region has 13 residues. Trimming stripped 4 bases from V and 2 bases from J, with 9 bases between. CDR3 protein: CASSVDGNYGYTF. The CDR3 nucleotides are TGTGCCAGCAGCGTGGACGGGAACTATGGCTACACCTTC.

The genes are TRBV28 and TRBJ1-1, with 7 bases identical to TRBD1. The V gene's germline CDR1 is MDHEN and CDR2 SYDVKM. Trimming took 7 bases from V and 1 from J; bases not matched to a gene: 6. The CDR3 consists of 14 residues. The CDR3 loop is CASTLDRSNTEAFF. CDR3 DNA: TGTGCCAGCACCCTGGACAGGTCGAACACTGAAGCTTTCTTT.

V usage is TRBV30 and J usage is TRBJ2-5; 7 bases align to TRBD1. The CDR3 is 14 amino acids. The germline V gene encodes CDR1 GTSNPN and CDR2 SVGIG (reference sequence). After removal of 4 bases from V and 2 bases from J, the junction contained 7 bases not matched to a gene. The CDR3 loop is CAWTQGQVQETQYF. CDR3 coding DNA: TGTGCCTGGACCCAAGGACAGGTTCAAGAGACCCAGTACTTC.

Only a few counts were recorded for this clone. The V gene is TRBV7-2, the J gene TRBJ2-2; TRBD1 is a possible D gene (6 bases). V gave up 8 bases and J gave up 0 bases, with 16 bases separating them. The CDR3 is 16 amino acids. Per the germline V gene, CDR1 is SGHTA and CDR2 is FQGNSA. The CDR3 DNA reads TGTGCCAGCCGAAAGGGGGACAACCCGAACACCGGGGAGCTGTTTTTT. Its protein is CASRKGDNPNTGELFF.

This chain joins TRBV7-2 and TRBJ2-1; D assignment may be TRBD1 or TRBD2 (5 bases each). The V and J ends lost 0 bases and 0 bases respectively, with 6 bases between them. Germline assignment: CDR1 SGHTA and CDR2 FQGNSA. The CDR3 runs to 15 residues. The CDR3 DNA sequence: TGTGCCAGCAGCTTAGCGGGGGTCTCCTACAATGAGCAGTTCTTC. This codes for CASSLAGVSYNEQFF.

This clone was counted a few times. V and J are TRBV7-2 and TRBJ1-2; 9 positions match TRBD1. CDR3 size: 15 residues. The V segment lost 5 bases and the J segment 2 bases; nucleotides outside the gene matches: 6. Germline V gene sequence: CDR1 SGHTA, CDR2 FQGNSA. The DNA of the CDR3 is TGTGCCAGCAGCCCGGGACAGGGTGAAAACTATGGCTACACCTTC. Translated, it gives CASSPGQGENYGYTF.

The CDR3 region is CASSARPAGTPDTQYF. The CDR3 DNA reads as TGTGCCAGCAGTGCTCGGCCGGCAGGGACCCCAGATACGCAGTATTTT. The chain is built from TRBV6-1 and TRBJ2-3; either TRBD1 or TRBD2 may fit D (5 bases each). CDR1 MNHNS and CDR2 SASEGT come from the germline V gene. With 4 bases removed from V and 4 bases from J, the gap between germline ends came to 18 bases. The CDR3 is made up of 16 amino acids.

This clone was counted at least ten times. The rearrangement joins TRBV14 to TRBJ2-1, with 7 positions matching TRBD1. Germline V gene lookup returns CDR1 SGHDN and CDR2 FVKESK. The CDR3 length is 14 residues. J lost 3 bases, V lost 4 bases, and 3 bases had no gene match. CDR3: CASSPRTGYNEQFF. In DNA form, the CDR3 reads TGTGCCAGCAGCCCTCGGACAGGCTACAATGAGCAGTTCTTC.

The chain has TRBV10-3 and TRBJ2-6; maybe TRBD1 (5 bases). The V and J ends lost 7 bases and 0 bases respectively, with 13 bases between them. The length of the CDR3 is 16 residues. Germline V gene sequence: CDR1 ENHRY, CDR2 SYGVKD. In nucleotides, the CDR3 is TGTGCCATCACCGGACAAATGCACTCTGGGGCCAACGTCCTGACTTTC. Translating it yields CAITGQMHSGANVLTF.

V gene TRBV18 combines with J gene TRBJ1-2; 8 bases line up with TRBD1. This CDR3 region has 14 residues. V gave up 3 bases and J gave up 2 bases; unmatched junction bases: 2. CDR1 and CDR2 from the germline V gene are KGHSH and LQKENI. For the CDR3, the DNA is TGTGCCAGCTCACCGGCAGGGGGCAACTATGGCTACACCTTC. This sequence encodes CASSPAGGNYGYTF.

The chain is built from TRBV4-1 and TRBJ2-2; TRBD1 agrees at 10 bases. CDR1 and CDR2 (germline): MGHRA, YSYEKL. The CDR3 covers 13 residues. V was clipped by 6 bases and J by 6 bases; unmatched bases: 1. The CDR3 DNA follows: TGCGCCAGCAGAGGGACAGGGGCCGGGGAGCTGTTTTTT. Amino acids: CASRGTGAGELFF.

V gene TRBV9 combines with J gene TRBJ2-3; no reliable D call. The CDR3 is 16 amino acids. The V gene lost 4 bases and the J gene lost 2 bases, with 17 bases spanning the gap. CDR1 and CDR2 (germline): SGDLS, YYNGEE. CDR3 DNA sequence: TGTGCCAGCAGCTACGGCTCGGTCGCTACCACAGATACGCAGTATTTT. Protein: CASSYGSVATTDTQYF.

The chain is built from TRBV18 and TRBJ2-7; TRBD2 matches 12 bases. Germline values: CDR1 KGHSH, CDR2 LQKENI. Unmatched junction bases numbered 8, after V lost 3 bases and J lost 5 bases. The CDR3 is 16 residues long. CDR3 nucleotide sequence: TGTGCCAGCTCACCGAGGACTAGCGGGATGGGTGACGAGCAGTACTTC. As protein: CASSPRTSGMGDEQYF.

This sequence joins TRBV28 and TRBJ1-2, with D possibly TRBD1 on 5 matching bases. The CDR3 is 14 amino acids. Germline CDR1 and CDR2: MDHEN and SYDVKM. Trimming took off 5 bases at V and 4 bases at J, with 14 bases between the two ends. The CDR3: CASSVPPGGYGYTF. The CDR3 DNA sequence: TGTGCCAGCAGTGTACCGCCCGGGGGCTATGGCTACACCTTC.

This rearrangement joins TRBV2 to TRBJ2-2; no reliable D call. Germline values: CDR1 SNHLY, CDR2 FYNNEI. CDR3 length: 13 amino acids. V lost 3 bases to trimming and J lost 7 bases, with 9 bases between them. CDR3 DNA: TGTGCCAGCAGTGAGTTCCCTCGCGGGGAGCTGTTTTTT. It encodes CASSEFPRGELFF.

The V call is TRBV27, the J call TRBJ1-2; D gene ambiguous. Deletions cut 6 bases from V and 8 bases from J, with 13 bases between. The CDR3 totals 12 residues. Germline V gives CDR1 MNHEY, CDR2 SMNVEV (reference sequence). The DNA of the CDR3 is TGTGCCAGCAGCAGTTACTCAGAAGGCTACACCTTC. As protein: CASSSYSEGYTF.

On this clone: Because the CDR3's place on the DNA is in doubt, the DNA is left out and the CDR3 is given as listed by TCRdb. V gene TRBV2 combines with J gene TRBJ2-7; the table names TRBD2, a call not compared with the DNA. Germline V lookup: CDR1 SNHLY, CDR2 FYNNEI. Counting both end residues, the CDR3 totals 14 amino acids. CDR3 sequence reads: CASSPWGSGAVTYF.

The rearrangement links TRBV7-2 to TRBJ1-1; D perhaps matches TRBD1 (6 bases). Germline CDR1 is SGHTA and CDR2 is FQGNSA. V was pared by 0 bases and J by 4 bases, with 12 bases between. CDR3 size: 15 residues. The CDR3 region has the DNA TGTGCCAGCAGCTTAGCGTTGACAGGCCGCACTGAAGCTTTCTTT. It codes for CASSLALTGRTEAFF.

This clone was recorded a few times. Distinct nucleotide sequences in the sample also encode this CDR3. Written as DNA, the CDR3 is TGCAGTGCAAGGTTCGGGGAGACCCAGTACTTC. Translated, it gives CSARFGETQYF. The J gene is TRBJ2-5, the V gene TRBV20-1; D unresolved. V was clipped by 6 bases and J by 5 bases, with 10 bases between them. Germline-derived CDR1 and CDR2 are DFQATT and SNEGSKA (reference sequence). This CDR3 has 11 amino acids.

The CDR3 DNA reads as TGTGCCAGTAAACTAGCGGGGGGCAGGGATACGCAGTATTTT. The encoded protein is CASKLAGGRDTQYF. The chain carries TRBV19 and TRBJ2-3; the match to TRBD2 covers 12 bases. Germline V gives CDR1 LNHDA, CDR2 SQIVND (reference sequence). The CDR3 loop spans 14 amino acids. The V segment lost 7 bases and the J segment 6 bases; nucleotides outside the gene matches: 5.

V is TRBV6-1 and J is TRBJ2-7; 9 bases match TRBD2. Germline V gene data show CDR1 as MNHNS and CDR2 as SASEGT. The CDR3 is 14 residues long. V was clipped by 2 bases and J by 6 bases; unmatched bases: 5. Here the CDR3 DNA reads TGTGCCAGCAGTGAACTAGCGGGGCCGGGCGAGCAGTACTTC. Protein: CASSELAGPGEQYF.

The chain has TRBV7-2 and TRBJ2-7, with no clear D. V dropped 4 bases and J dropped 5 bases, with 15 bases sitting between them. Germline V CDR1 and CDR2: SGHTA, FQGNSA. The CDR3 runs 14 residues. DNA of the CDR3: TGTGCCAGCAGCTGGAATCGCAAGGAGAACGAGCAGTACTTC. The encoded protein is CASSWNRKENEQYF.